These 27 T cell receptor beta chains were all obtained from the same sample, sequenced in a study of beta chain features in type 1 diabetes. Study results and caveats: Shortening that was moderate but significant affected the TCRB CDR3s of Type 1 diabetes patients in all four CD4+ subsets.

Of the isolated RNA, all was reverse transcribed, and so the sequenced material was expressed TCRB transcripts. Profiling relied on immunoSEQ multiplex PCR, and the TCRdb table lists in-frame clones only, not all of them. The sample contains 100,000 to 150,000 clones, roughly 17% of which appear only once. No antigen has been identified for these receptors. Sequencing was performed on central memory CD4+ T cells from blood. These receptors originate from a man between 18 and 29 years old with type 1 diabetes.

The chain combines TRBV23-1 with TRBJ2-7, with 10 bases aligning to TRBD2. TRBV23-1 is an ORF, with its function uncertain. CDR3 length equals 16 residues. V lost 6 bases to trimming and J lost 0 bases; unmatched junction nucleotides: 8. CDR3 in DNA: TGCGCCAGCAGCCTACTAGCGGGGCCGAGCTCCTACGAGCAGTACTTC. Amino acid sequence: CASSLLAGPSSYEQYF.

A note on this clone: Other DNA sequences in the same sample also yield this CDR3. The chain has TRBV29-1 and TRBJ1-2; 8 nucleotides agree with TRBD1. The J segment lost 2 bases and the V segment lost 1 base, leaving 3 bases of the junction unmatched. The CDR3 extends over 14 amino acids. The V gene's germline CDR1 is SQVTM and CDR2 ANQGSEA. DNA of the CDR3: TGCAGCGTTGAAGCCAGGGGGCTCAACTATGGCTACACCTTC. It yields the protein CSVEARGLNYGYTF. Variable domain in full (rest from reference TRBV29-1 and TRBJ1-2): SAVISQKPSRDICQRGTSLTIQCQVDSQVTMMFWYRQQPGQSLTLIATANQGSEATYESGFVIDKFPISRPNLTFSTLTVSNMSPEDSSIYLCSVEARGLNYGYTFGSGTRLTVV.

V usage is TRBV7-2 and J usage is TRBJ2-5, with a weak D call TRBD1 (6 bases). Trimming left V 6 bases short and J 0 bases short, with 11 bases between. The CDR3 consists of 14 residues. CDR1 and CDR2 (germline): SGHTA, FQGNSA. The CDR3 nucleotides read TGTGCCAGCAGAAGGACAGCCTACCAAGAGACCCAGTACTTC. Its translation is CASRRTAYQETQYF.

The table lists this clone with a few counts. The V and J genes are TRBV7-2 and TRBJ2-5, with 11 bases fitting TRBD1. Germline V gives CDR1 SGHTA, CDR2 FQGNSA. CDR3 length equals 17 residues. The V and J ends lost 4 bases and 0 bases, in that order; junction bases with no gene match: 7. CDR3 in amino acids: CASSSPWDRGYQETQYF. Here the CDR3 DNA reads TGTGCCAGCAGCTCTCCCTGGGACAGGGGGTACCAAGAGACCCAGTACTTC.

This clone has a handful of counts. The V call is TRBV7-9, the J call TRBJ2-5; D is ambiguous. The CDR3 totals 13 residues. V lost 1 base and J lost 1, with 4 bases in between. Germline V gene sequence: CDR1 SEHNR, CDR2 FQNEAQ (reference sequence). The CDR3 region is CASSLVIQETQYF. As DNA, the CDR3 is TGTGCCAGCAGCTTAGTGATCCAAGAGACCCAGTACTTC.

This clone was counted many times. CDR3 region: CASSLSGTGGNYGYTF. The CDR3 region has the DNA TGTGCCAGCAGTTTGTCTGGGACAGGGGGGAACTATGGCTACACCTTC. The chain carries TRBV27 and TRBJ1-2; 11 bases align to TRBD1. Unmatched junction bases numbered 5, after V lost 3 bases and J lost 2 bases. This CDR3 contains 16 residues. Germline V CDR1 and CDR2: MNHEY, SMNVEV (reference sequence).

V and J are TRBV5-1 and TRBJ2-3; D is unclear. The V gene's germline CDR1 is SGHRS and CDR2 YFSETQ. CDR3 size: 14 residues. The V end lost 0 bases, the J end lost 3 bases, and 8 bases lay between the germline ends. CDR3 region: CASSLVSGTDTQYF. The CDR3 coding sequence is TGCGCCAGCAGCTTGGTTTCGGGTACAGATACGCAGTATTTT.

This clone was detected ten times or more. This chain connects TRBV7-9 to TRBJ2-1; D possibly corresponds to TRBD1 (6 bases). The V end lost 2 bases, the J end lost 10 bases, and 18 bases lay between the germline ends. The CDR3 covers 15 residues. Looked up from germline, CDR1 is SEHNR and CDR2 is FQNEAQ (reference sequence). CDR3 residues: CASSLIRGQKGEQFF. The DNA for the CDR3 is TGTGCCAGCAGCTTAATCAGGGGCCAAAAAGGAGAGCAGTTCTTC.

This clone was seen repeatedly, ten times or more. The chain uses TRBV13 and TRBJ2-7; TRBD2 agrees at 13 bases. CDR1 is PRHDT, CDR2 FYEKMQ, per germline (reference sequence). The junction had 9 bases not matched to a gene; V was cut back by 9 bases and J by 7 bases. This CDR3 is 14 amino acids long. The chain's CDR3 is CASSGTSGEGEQYF. The CDR3 bases are TGTGCCAGTTCAGGGACTAGCGGGGAAGGAGAGCAGTACTTC.

This clone was observed a few times. The rearrangement uses TRBV7-2 and TRBJ1-2; perhaps TRBD1 as D (6 bases). Trimming stripped 3 bases from V and 6 bases from J, with 8 bases between. Germline values: CDR1 SGHTA, CDR2 FQGNSA. This CDR3 spans 12 amino acids. CDR3 amino acids: CASSFDRNGYTF. The CDR3 DNA sequence: TGTGCCAGCAGCTTCGACAGGAATGGCTACACCTTC.

This clone was counted between two and nine times. This chain connects TRBV30 to TRBJ2-1; the D gene is possibly TRBD1 (5 bases). Trimming stripped 0 bases from V and 9 bases from J, with 15 bases between. The CDR3 contains 14 residues. Germline V lookup: CDR1 GTSNPN, CDR2 SVGIG (reference sequence). The CDR3 reads CAWSVQARGTEQFF. The CDR3 DNA reads TGTGCCTGGAGTGTCCAAGCAAGGGGCACTGAGCAGTTCTTC.

This clone came up a few times. The rearrangement links TRBV6-5 to TRBJ2-7, with 7 nucleotides matching TRBD2. The CDR3 runs 15 residues. The germline V gene has CDR1 MNHEY and CDR2 SVGAGI. The V and J ends lost 4 bases and 2 bases, in that order; junction bases with no gene match: 8. The CDR3 here is CASSFQGGKTYEQYF. The CDR3 DNA reads TGTGCCAGCAGTTTTCAGGGAGGGAAGACCTACGAGCAGTACTTC.

This chain links TRBV28 with TRBJ1-3; 8 bases fit TRBD1. Germline CDR1 MDHEN, CDR2 SYDVKM. V shed 5 bases, J shed 4 bases, and the junction held 7 bases outside the gene matches. The CDR3 contains 15 residues. The CDR3, as DNA: TGTGCCAGCAGTCGGGACAGGTCGGCAGGAAACACCATATATTTT. It yields the protein CASSRDRSAGNTIYF.

There are many counts of this clone. Other DNA sequences of this sample code for an identical CDR3. This chain uses TRBV19 with TRBJ1-5, with D possibly being TRBD1 (5 bases). The CDR3 totals 16 residues. Germline V gene sequence: CDR1 LNHDA, CDR2 SQIVND (reference sequence). Trimming cost V 5 bases and J 1 base, with 15 bases left between them. The CDR3 is CASSPLGRGSNQPQHF. In nucleotides, the CDR3 is TGTGCCAGTAGTCCTCTCGGGCGGGGGAGCAATCAGCCCCAGCATTTT.

The chain joins TRBV7-2 to TRBJ1-1, with unresolved D. The V gene lost 7 bases and the J gene lost 5 bases, with 11 bases spanning the gap. Germline-derived CDR1 and CDR2 are SGHTA and FQGNSA. The CDR3 is 12 amino acids. CDR3 sequence: CASTLVGTEAFF. The DNA of the CDR3 is TGTGCCAGCACCCTTGTGGGGACTGAAGCTTTCTTT.

This clone has only a few counts. The chain recombines TRBV14 with TRBJ2-5; TRBD1 matches at 8 bases. CDR1 is SGHDN, CDR2 FVKESK, per germline. The CDR3 has 14 amino acids. The V segment lost 4 bases and the J segment 4 bases; nucleotides outside the gene matches: 5. The CDR3 is CASSPRTGRETQYF. The DNA of the CDR3 is TGTGCCAGCAGCCCTAGGACAGGGCGAGAGACCCAGTACTTC.

V usage is TRBV29-1 and J usage is TRBJ2-1; D unclear. Germline CDR1 and CDR2: SQVTM and ANQGSEA. V shed 0 bases and J shed 7 bases, with 10 bases lying between them. The CDR3 totals 13 residues. The CDR3 DNA sequence: TGCAGCGTTGAAGATTTTTTAGTGAATGAGCAGTTCTTC. This gives the protein CSVEDFLVNEQFF.

The chain joins TRBV11-2 to TRBJ2-6; D is perhaps TRBD1 (6 bases). Germline V CDR1 and CDR2: SGHAT, FQNNGV. This CDR3 is 17 amino acids long. Trimming removed 6 bases from V and 0 bases from J, with 15 bases in between. The CDR3 loop is CASRDIGGFSGANVLTF. CDR3 nucleotide sequence: TGTGCCAGCAGAGACATAGGGGGATTCTCTGGGGCCAACGTCCTGACTTTC.

The CDR3 region is CASSPPGGGASGEQFF. CDR3 DNA sequence: TGTGCCAGCTCACCACCCGGCGGGGGGGCGTCAGGTGAGCAGTTCTTC. This chain connects TRBV18 to TRBJ2-1; TRBD2 aligns across 9 bases. J was trimmed by 9 bases and V by 0 bases; bases with no gene match: 9. There are 16 residues in the CDR3. CDR1 and CDR2 (germline): KGHSH, LQKENI.

The chain uses TRBV2 and TRBJ1-1; perhaps TRBD1 as D (5 bases). The CDR3 runs to 11 residues. The ends were cut back, 3 bases at V and 10 bases at J, with 9 bases in the middle. Germline V gene lookup returns CDR1 SNHLY and CDR2 FYNNEI. For the CDR3, the DNA is TGTGCCAGCAGTGAGGCCGGGGGAGCTTTCTTT. Its translation: CASSEAGGAFF.

This sequence joins TRBV5-1 and TRBJ2-7, with D tentatively TRBD1 (6 bases). Deletions cut 1 base from V and 6 bases from J, with 17 bases between. Per germline, CDR1 SGHRS and CDR2 YFSETQ. The CDR3 totals 15 residues. CDR3 region: CASSLRADRVGEQYF. The DNA of the CDR3 is TGCGCCAGCAGCTTGAGGGCGGACAGAGTCGGCGAGCAGTACTTC. The whole variable domain, remainder taken from reference TRBV5-1 and TRBJ2-7, is KAGVTQTPRYLIKTRGQQVTLSCSPISGHRSVSWYQQTPGQGLQFLFEYFSETQRNKGNFPGRFSGRQFSNSRSEMNVSTLELGDSALYLCASSLRADRVGEQYFGPGTRLTVT.

The table lists this clone with a count of one. The chain links TRBV14 to TRBJ2-3; D possibly matches TRBD1 or TRBD2 (5 bases each). Trimming cost V 5 bases and J 8 bases, with 17 bases left between them. The V gene's germline CDR1 is SGHDN and CDR2 FVKESK. The length of the CDR3 is 14 residues. The CDR3 loop reads CASSYRGQQGTQYF. CDR3 DNA sequence: TGTGCCAGCAGCTATCGAGGGCAGCAGGGTACGCAGTATTTT.

This clone was seen only a few times. The V gene is TRBV5-1, the J gene TRBJ2-6, with D uncertain. Germline V gene sequence: CDR1 SGHRS, CDR2 YFSETQ. CDR3 length equals 15 residues. V lost 1 base and J lost 2, with 7 bases in between. The CDR3 DNA reads TGCGCCAGCAGCTTGCAAAGGACTGGGGCCAACGTCCTGACTTTC. This gives the protein CASSLQRTGANVLTF.

This chain joins TRBV28 and TRBJ2-2; TRBD1 matches 7 bases. CDR3 size: 14 residues. Germline CDR1 and CDR2: MDHEN and SYDVKM. V trimming: 10 bases; J trimming: 2 bases; junction bases outside the gene matches: 7. The CDR3 DNA is TGTGCCACCCCGACAGGGAAAAACACCGGGGAGCTGTTTTTT. Translated, it gives CATPTGKNTGELFF.

This clone was recorded a few times. This chain uses TRBV6-5 with TRBJ2-1, with 7 bases identical to TRBD1. V gave up 4 bases and J gave up 1 base; unmatched junction bases: 4. There are 15 residues in the CDR3. Germline V gene lookup returns CDR1 MNHEY and CDR2 SVGAGI. CDR3 in amino acids: CASSFDRVSYNEQFF. CDR3 nucleotides: TGTGCCAGCAGTTTCGACAGGGTATCCTACAATGAGCAGTTCTTC.

This chain uses TRBV7-9 with TRBJ2-5; 9 bases fit TRBD2. Trimming took 0 bases from V and 1 from J; bases not matched to a gene: 3. Germline CDR1 is SEHNR and CDR2 is FQNEAQ (reference sequence). CDR3 length: 16 amino acids. The CDR3: CASSLARAGGQETQYF. CDR3 sequence (DNA): TGTGCCAGCAGCTTAGCGAGAGCGGGGGGCCAAGAGACCCAGTACTTC.

This clone occurred a few times. The chain couples TRBV4-1 to TRBJ1-2, with D perhaps TRBD1 (5 bases). CDR3 length equals 13 residues. Trimming cost V 6 bases and J 6 bases, with 14 bases left between them. CDR1 is MGHRA, CDR2 YSYEKL, per germline. CDR3 coding DNA: TGCGCCAGCAGTCGGGGCCTTTGGGATGGCTACACCTTC. Translated: CASSRGLWDGYTF.